The clone carrying this T cell receptor beta chain was seen ten or more times. Antigen: not known. The length of the CDR3 is 15 residues. The V and J ends lost 0 bases and 4 bases respectively, with 15 bases between them. The germline gives CDR1 SQVTM, CDR2 ANQGSEA. Time point meaning: longitudinal time-point 3. The study drew its healthy controls from blood bank volunteers in Maryland, USA. The unsorted libraries were produced from 2 million PBMCs held at -80 C. This record belongs to a study of neurological immune-mediated disorders. Findings and caveats of the study: The highest TCR clonal expansion occurred in HTLV-1-associated myelopathy; multiple sclerosis fell below healthy controls.

The cDNA was generated by 5'RACE with 10-nucleotide random UMIs. TCRdb ran MiXCR on the 5' RACE reads and lists one entry per CDR3 protein. In the table there are approximately 47,000 distinct CDR3 sequences, roughly 12% of which are singletons. J is TRBJ1-1 and V is TRBV29-1; unclear D gene. The sequence came from a man aged 30 to 45 in good health. Sequenced material: PBMCs. This CDR3 reads CSVEDRPKVSTEAFF. Written as DNA, the CDR3 is TGCAGCGTTGAAGATCGGCCCAAAGTGAGCACTGAAGCTTTCTTT.